A single sample gave rise to the 26 T cell receptor beta chains below, sequenced in a study of cytomegalovirus exposure and HLA in healthy donors (dated by TCRdb to 2015 to 2018). The library was generated by the immunoSEQ multiplex PCR assay. A mixture of 60 forward primers for TCR Vbeta segments and 13 reverse primers for TCR Jbeta segments was used in the multiplex PCR. Sourced from immuneACCESS, this table was stored by TCRdb with only in-frame sequences that have V and J called. A share of the clones is absent; for the studies checked, an unresolved V gene accounts for under half, and the remainder has no known explanation. The sample has 130,000 to 150,000 clones on record, around three quarters of them singletons. The ten largest clones capture under 7.5% of the sample. Sequences were obtained from PBMCs. Receptors originate from a man aged 40-55 years in good health and CMV-seropositive.

V gene TRBV29-1 combines with J gene TRBJ2-3; a possible D gene is TRBD2 (5 bases). This CDR3 region has 13 residues. Trimming removed 8 bases from V and 2 bases from J, with 14 bases in between. Per germline, CDR1 SQVTM and CDR2 ANQGSEA. The CDR3 loop is CSSHGEYTDTQYF. In DNA, the CDR3 is TGCAGCTCCCACGGGGAGTACACAGATACGCAGTATTTT.

V and J are TRBV25-1 and TRBJ2-5, with TRBD2 matching over 9 bases. The CDR3 is 18 amino acids. The ends lost 2 bases at V and 4 bases at J; junction bases unmatched: 14. Per the germline V gene, CDR1 is MGHDK and CDR2 is SYGVNS. CDR3 coding DNA: TGTGCCAGCAGTGAACCGGTATCGCGCGGGAGGGTGGCAGAGACCCAGTACTTC. This translates into CASSEPVSRGRVAETQYF.

The chain has TRBV19 and TRBJ1-2; D unclear. V was shortened by 3 bases and J by 3 bases, with 11 bases between the two germline ends. CDR3 length: 14 residues. Germline CDR1 LNHDA, CDR2 SQIVND (reference sequence). For the CDR3, the DNA is TGTGCCAGTAGTATCCTCAAGTCGGACTATGGCTACACCTTC. It is translated as CASSILKSDYGYTF.

The V call is TRBV27, the J call TRBJ2-3; 8 positions agree with TRBD2. After removal of 1 base from V and 2 bases from J, the junction contained 5 bases not matched to a gene. The CDR3 consists of 16 residues. Germline CDR1 and CDR2: MNHEY and SMNVEV (reference sequence). The CDR3 nucleotides read TGTGCCAGCAGTTTATGGGGGACTAGAGTCACAGATACGCAGTATTTT. Amino acid sequence: CASSLWGTRVTDTQYF.

V is TRBV9 and J is TRBJ2-2, with 7 bases lining up with TRBD1. This CDR3 has 16 amino acids. Germline values: CDR1 SGDLS, CDR2 YYNGEE. V lost 2 bases, J lost 5 bases, and 9 bases stayed unmatched. The CDR3 protein is CASSVGTDTLTGELFF. The CDR3 nucleotides read TGTGCCAGCAGCGTTGGGACAGACACTTTGACCGGGGAGCTGTTTTTT.

This clone has only a few counts. V and J are TRBV6-5 and TRBJ2-1, with a tentative D call TRBD1 (6 bases). The V end was cut by 10 bases, the J end by 15 bases, with 19 bases between. The CDR3 contains 11 residues. The germline CDR1 and CDR2 sequences are MNHEY and SVGAGI. The CDR3 reads CATRFGQLRFF. DNA for the CDR3: TGTGCCACCCGGTTTGGACAGCTCCGGTTCTTC.

The J gene is TRBJ1-4, the V gene TRBV30, with 7 bases that match TRBD1. The length of the CDR3 is 13 residues. Germline V CDR1 and CDR2: GTSNPN, SVGIG (reference sequence). Unmatched junction bases numbered 5, after V lost 4 bases and J lost 6 bases. DNA of the CDR3: TGTGCCTGGAACCGACAGGGAGATGAAAAACTGTTTTTT. Protein product: CAWNRQGDEKLFF.

The chain joins TRBV19 to TRBJ1-5; 8 nucleotides agree with TRBD1. The CDR3 is 19 amino acids. CDR1 and CDR2 (germline): LNHDA, SQIVND (reference sequence). V was clipped by 5 bases and J by 0 bases; unmatched bases: 15. CDR3 sequence reads: CASSHPPGQATLSNQPQHF. The CDR3 DNA reads as TGTGCCAGTAGTCATCCTCCGGGACAGGCGACCCTTAGCAATCAGCCCCAGCATTTT.

The V call is TRBV13, the J call TRBJ1-6, with 7 bases fitting TRBD1. This CDR3 region has 15 residues. Trimming cost V 5 bases and J 8 bases; bases outside gene matches: 9. Germline V gene sequence: CDR1 PRHDT, CDR2 FYEKMQ (reference sequence). The CDR3 is CASSLRQGMDSPLHF. The CDR3, as DNA: TGTGCCAGCAGCCTGCGACAGGGCATGGATTCACCCCTCCACTTT.

The V gene is TRBV6-5, the J gene TRBJ1-6; 7 bases align to TRBD1. The CDR3 runs 14 residues. The germline gives CDR1 MNHEY, CDR2 SVGAGI. Trimming cost V 6 bases and J 10 bases; bases outside gene matches: 9. The CDR3 DNA is TGTGCCAGCAGACAGACAGGGAGTTTCTCACCCCTCCACTTT. Amino acid sequence: CASRQTGSFSPLHF.

V usage is TRBV7-2 and J usage is TRBJ2-7, with D tentatively TRBD1 (7 bases). Germline values: CDR1 SGHTA, CDR2 FQGNSA. Trimming stripped 3 bases from V and 6 bases from J, with 18 bases between. This CDR3 contains 15 residues. The CDR3 region has the DNA TGTGCCAGCAGCTTCGGAGGGGGCGGATACTCCGAGCAGTACTTC. Its protein is CASSFGGGGYSEQYF. Together with reference TRBV7-2 and TRBJ2-7, the CDR3 gives the full variable domain: GAGVSQSPSNKVTEKGKDVELRCDPISGHTALYWYRQSLGQGLEFLIYFQGNSAPDKSGLPSDRFSAERTGGSVSTLTIQRTQQEDSAVYLCASSFGGGGYSEQYFGPGTRLTVT.

This rearrangement joins TRBV7-9 to TRBJ2-3, with 11 bases identical to TRBD2. The V gene end was trimmed by 0 bases and the J gene end by 11 bases; junction bases not matched to a gene: 7. The germline CDR1 and CDR2 sequences are SEHNR and FQNEAQ (reference sequence). This CDR3 is built from 15 residues. The CDR3 nucleotides are TGTGCCAGCAGCTTAGCTAGCGGGAGGGCCGGCAAGCAGTATTTT. It is translated as CASSLASGRAGKQYF.

The rearrangement uses TRBV7-6 and TRBJ2-2, with TRBD2 identical over 7 bases. The CDR3 loop spans 16 amino acids. Trimming at V came to 5 bases and at J to 1 base, leaving 7 bases not matched to a gene. Germline V gene data show CDR1 as SGHVS and CDR2 as FNYEAQ. The CDR3 is CASSVIAGRNTGELFF. In nucleotides, the CDR3 is TGTGCCAGCAGCGTCATAGCGGGCCGGAACACCGGGGAGCTGTTTTTT.

There are a few counts of this clone. V usage is TRBV7-9 and J usage is TRBJ2-7; no clear D gene. CDR1 is SEHNR, CDR2 FQNEAQ, per germline (reference sequence). This CDR3 spans 14 amino acids. With 1 base removed from V and 3 bases from J, the gap between germline ends came to 10 bases. CDR3 in amino acids: CASSLDQYYYEQYF. In nucleotides, the CDR3 is TGTGCCAGCAGCTTAGATCAGTACTACTACGAGCAGTACTTC.

V is TRBV11-3 and J is TRBJ1-1, with D unclear. Trimming left V 2 bases short and J 0 bases short, with 7 bases between. The CDR3 is 14 amino acids. In germline, CDR1 is SGHNT, CDR2 YENEEA. The CDR3 DNA is TGTGCCAGCAGCTTAAACAGCTTGAACACTGAAGCTTTCTTT. Translating it yields CASSLNSLNTEAFF.

The rearrangement links TRBV27 to TRBJ1-2; TRBD1 is a possible D gene (6 bases). The CDR3 runs 14 residues. In germline, CDR1 is MNHEY, CDR2 SMNVEV (reference sequence). Trimming took 2 bases from V and 8 from J, leaving 15 bases between them. The CDR3 loop reads CASSLKGVGMGYTF. CDR3 DNA: TGTGCCAGCAGTTTAAAGGGGGTCGGGATGGGCTACACCTTC.

This clone showed up just a few times. The chain joins TRBV4-3 to TRBJ1-5; D gene unclear. Trimming took 0 bases from V and 0 from J, leaving 6 bases between them. Germline CDR1 LGHNA, CDR2 YSLEER. This CDR3 is built from 15 residues. The chain's CDR3 is CASSQEIGSNQPQHF. CDR3 nucleotide sequence: TGCGCCAGCAGCCAAGAGATCGGTAGCAATCAGCCCCAGCATTTT.

In DNA, the CDR3 is TGTGCCAGCAGTTCAACTAGCGTCTACGAGCAGTACTTC. This gives the protein CASSSTSVYEQYF. The chain carries TRBV6-1 and TRBJ2-7, with 7 bases fitting TRBD2. This CDR3 region has 13 residues. Germline V gene lookup returns CDR1 MNHNS and CDR2 SASEGT. V lost 5 bases to trimming and J lost 3 bases; unmatched junction nucleotides: 4.

This clone appeared a few times. V is TRBV2 and J is TRBJ1-1; a weak D match, TRBD1 (6 bases). The V and J ends lost 6 bases and 4 bases respectively, with 12 bases between them. This CDR3 has 13 residues. Germline V lookup: CDR1 SNHLY, CDR2 FYNNEI. The CDR3: CASRPGHPTEAFF. CDR3 DNA sequence: TGTGCCAGCAGACCGGGACACCCCACTGAAGCTTTCTTT.

CDR3 nucleotide sequence: TGTGCCATCGCAGGGGTAACCGGGGAGCTGTTTTTT. Its translation is CAIAGVTGELFF. The V call is TRBV7-9, the J call TRBJ2-2; D perhaps matches TRBD1 (6 bases). The CDR3 totals 12 residues. CDR1 is SEHNR and CDR2 is FQNEAQ in the germline V gene (reference sequence). With 10 bases removed from V and 5 bases from J, the gap between germline ends came to 11 bases.

The table lists this clone with a few counts. The chain uses TRBV5-6 and TRBJ1-1; unclear D gene. Germline V gene lookup returns CDR1 SGHDT and CDR2 YYEEEE. The V gene lost 1 base and the J gene lost 2 bases, with 9 bases spanning the gap. CDR3 length equals 14 residues. The CDR3 DNA follows: TGTGCCAGCAGCTTGCCAGGATCAAACACTGAAGCTTTCTTT. It specifies CASSLPGSNTEAFF.

This clone was seen a handful of times. The chain carries TRBV16 and TRBJ1-4, with D hard to call. Germline CDR1 reads KGHSY; CDR2 reads FQNENV. V gave up 0 bases and J gave up 4 bases, with 9 bases separating them. The CDR3 covers 15 residues. The CDR3, as DNA: TGTGCCAGCAGCCAATCCCTACCGGTTAATGAAAAACTGTTTTTT. Amino acids: CASSQSLPVNEKLFF.

The chain couples TRBV29-1 to TRBJ1-1, with D tentatively TRBD1 (6 bases). The CDR3 extends over 14 amino acids. Trimming took 1 base from V and 3 from J, leaving 12 bases between them. Germline V CDR1 and CDR2: SQVTM, ANQGSEA. CDR3 bases: TGCAGCGTTGAAGGTGGACAGCATGACACTGAAGCTTTCTTT. Protein product: CSVEGGQHDTEAFF.

The chain couples TRBV27 to TRBJ1-2, with 7 bases matching TRBD1. V was pared by 4 bases and J by 4 bases, with 6 bases of the junction left unmatched. The CDR3 has 14 amino acids. CDR1 and CDR2 (germline): MNHEY, SMNVEV (reference sequence). Written as DNA, the CDR3 is TGTGCCAGCAGTTGGGGGACAGCTGGCTATGGCTACACCTTC. This gives the protein CASSWGTAGYGYTF.

The CDR3 loop is CASSPPGGADYGYTF. The CDR3 region has the DNA TGTGCCAGCAGTCCCCCGGGTGGGGCGGACTATGGCTACACCTTC. V is TRBV6-5 and J is TRBJ1-2; possibly TRBD1 for D (5 bases). The CDR3 sequence is 15 residues long. The V gene's germline CDR1 is MNHEY and CDR2 SVGAGI. Trimming shortened V by 5 bases and J by 3 bases, and 16 bases separated the two germline ends.

The gene calls are TRBV29-1 and TRBJ2-3; 10 nucleotides align to TRBD1. The length of the CDR3 is 15 residues. Germline V gene lookup returns CDR1 SQVTM and CDR2 ANQGSEA. The J segment lost 2 bases and the V segment lost 4 bases, leaving 6 bases of the junction unmatched. CDR3 region: CSVGRTGGFTDTQYF. Written as DNA, the CDR3 is TGCAGCGTTGGTAGGACAGGGGGGTTCACAGATACGCAGTATTTT.